This T cell receptor (beta chain) was obtained from a study of somatic mutations in cytotoxic T cells in rheumatoid arthritis. Findings of the study overall: Antigen targets of the expanded CD8+ clones remained unidentified. Exceedance of 20% of CD8+ cells by the largest CD8+ clone occurred in about an eighth of the 65 patients.

Libraries were prepared by immunoSEQ multiplex PCR; TCRdb keeps only in-frame clonotypes and omits some of them. The table records about 33,000 clones, under 90% of them present only once. CDR3 length: 13 amino acids. V lost 6 bases and J 5 bases, leaving 13 bases between the germline ends. Germline loops: CDR1 MNHEY, CDR2 SVGAGI. Positive selection with magnetic beads achieved the isolation of CD4+ and CD8+ cells, followed by a flow cytometry check of purity. Note on this clone: The antigen remains undetermined.

Sequencing used CD8+ T cells sorted from blood. The sequence was collected from a man between 35 and 55 years old in good health. This rearrangement joins TRBV6-5 to TRBJ1-1; unclear D gene. CDR3 in amino acids: CASRAGFGTEAFF. The DNA for the CDR3 is TGTGCCAGCAGAGCAGGATTTGGGACTGAAGCTTTCTTT.